The entry below describes one TCR beta chain. The data were taken from a study of Ad26.COV2.S vaccination and SARS-CoV-2 variants. Generated by immunoSEQ multiplex PCR, the TCRdb table keeps only in-frame clones and is missing some. The repertoire has about 350,000 clones, just over 90% of them found once; the top ten carry about 3.9%. This CDR3 region has 17 residues. Germline V gives CDR1 MGHRA, CDR2 YSYEKL. V lost 1 base to trimming and J lost 6 bases; unmatched junction nucleotides: 12. The TCR sequence derives from a human donor who had recovered from COVID-19. The chain uses TRBV4-1 and TRBJ1-5; 7 bases align to TRBD1. The starting material was peripheral blood, obtained after recovery from COVID-19. Here the CDR3 reads CASSQAPAQGDGQPQHF. The CDR3 nucleotides are TGCGCCAGCAGCCAAGCACCGGCGCAGGGGGACGGTCAGCCCCAGCATTTT.